This T cell receptor (beta chain) was recorded in a study of T cells after posttransplantation cyclophosphamide. TCRdb's copy holds only in-frame clones and misses some; the assay was immunoSEQ multiplex PCR. The sample shows 4,500 to 6,000 clones, about 57% of them seen only once. The length of the CDR3 is 17 residues. Per the germline V gene, CDR1 is LNHDA and CDR2 is SQIVND (reference sequence). The V and J ends lost 1 base and 0 bases respectively, with 15 bases between them. The V call is TRBV19, the J call TRBJ1-1, with a weak D call TRBD1 (5 bases). Sample: memory CD8+ T cells sorted from blood. The receptor comes from an older woman in good health, CMV-negative, and a related stem cell transplant donor. The CDR3 sequence is CASSIVAQGGMNTEAFF. The CDR3 region has the DNA TGTGCCAGTAGTATAGTTGCCCAGGGCGGAATGAACACTGAAGCTTTCTTT.